The clone carrying this T cell receptor (beta chain) was recorded only once. Its target is not known. Researchers prepared the TCRbeta library using unique molecular identifiers, the study reports. TCRdb processed the PCR reads anew with MiXCR; each CDR3 protein has one entry. In the table there are about 440,000 distinct CDR3 sequences, around two fifths of which are singletons. This sample stems from a study of T-cell reconstitution after alpha-beta-depleted transplantation in children. Study-level results: Hyperexpanded clones declined; after one year, newly produced T cells mostly supplied diversity. Some patients owed their high day-60 TCRbeta diversity to surviving recipient T cells and thymic progenitors. Several hundred expanded graft clones reportedly gave rise to the alpha-beta T cells present about two months after transplant.

The CDR3 runs to 15 residues. Germline V gene data show CDR1 as MGHDK and CDR2 as SYGVNS. Trimming took 5 bases from V and 3 from J, leaving 15 bases between them. The chain uses TRBV25-1 and TRBJ2-3; D may be TRBD1 (5 bases). The specimen was PBMCs, collected before TCRalphabeta/CD19-depleted stem cell transplant. This TCR was sampled from a girl aged 2 to 10 with aplastic anemia, due to receive a stem cell transplant. CDR3 bases: TGTGCCAGCAGTCCCGAGCCCCAGGGTACAGATACGCAGTATTTT. It encodes CASSPEPQGTDTQYF.